These 32 T cell receptor beta chains were sequenced from one sample in a study of molecular identifiers for immune sequencing clone quantification (dated by TCRdb to 2017 to 2018). Library preparation employed PCR. Sequencer: NextSeq 500. The raw public reads went through TCRdb reprocessing: fastp at Q25, MiXCR clone calling, in-frame beta chains kept. Every CDR3 protein is listed once, alongside the most common genes and DNA of its rows. This sample has about 320,000 distinct CDR3 sequences in its table, and over 20% of those were observed once. Of the sample, around 0.74% falls within the top ten clones. The sequencing input was naive CD8+ T cells from blood, with Jurkat cell RNA spiked in. This specimen's cell subset or site label, interpreted: FACS-sorted CD8+CD4-CCR7+CD45RA+ naive T cells. The receptor source for this set is a human donor in good health. Some libraries in this study had Jurkat cell RNA spiked in.

Turning to this clonotype: Sequence at one end of the junction differs from germline and may be a read error. The chain uses TRBV20-1 and TRBJ2-7; 9 bases line up with TRBD2. The CDR3 runs 14 residues. Germline values: CDR1 DFQATT, CDR2 SNEGSKA (reference sequence). The CDR3 spells CSASLAGPAYERYF. CDR3 DNA sequence: TGCAGTGCTAGTCTAGCGGGACCGGCCTACGAGCGGTACTTC.

Concerning this clonotype: Since a much larger clone is just one base distant, this may be a read error. This chain links TRBV27 with TRBJ1-1; D ambiguous. Per the germline V gene, CDR1 is MNHEY and CDR2 is SMNVEV (reference sequence). CDR3 size: 12 residues. The CDR3 sequence is CARSLLGREAFF. As DNA, the CDR3 is TGTGCCCGCAGTTTATTGGGCAGGGAAGCTTTCTTT.

The table lists this clonotype with a few counts. The CDR3 DNA sequence: TGTGCCAGCAGTGAAAGTGCTAGGGCAGTATACGAGCAGTACTTC. It codes for CASSESARAVYEQYF. This chain connects TRBV2 to TRBJ2-7; D is ambiguous. The length of the CDR3 is 15 residues. The germline gives CDR1 SNHLY, CDR2 FYNNEI. The germline V and J ends were trimmed by 2 bases and 4 bases, with 15 bases remaining between them. Filled out from reference TRBV2 and TRBJ2-7, the complete variable domain reads EPEVTQTPSHQVTQMGQEVILRCVPISNHLYFYWYRQILGQKVEFLVSFYNNEISEKSEIFDDQFSVERPDGSNFTLKIRSTKLEDSAMYFCASSESARAVYEQYFGPGTRLTVT.

V gene TRBV20-1 combines with J gene TRBJ2-7; 8 nucleotides match TRBD2. Trimming removed 5 bases from V and 3 bases from J; junction bases left unmatched: 6. This CDR3 has 13 residues. The germline CDR1 and CDR2 sequences are DFQATT and SNEGSKA (reference sequence). The CDR3 protein is CSAWGLGVYEQYF. The CDR3 DNA is TGCAGTGCTTGGGGACTAGGAGTCTACGAGCAGTACTTC.

This clonotype was picked up many times. The V call is TRBV29-1, the J call TRBJ2-1; D gene uncertain. The CDR3 consists of 13 residues. Germline CDR1 reads SQVTM; CDR2 reads ANQGSEA. Trimming stripped 8 bases from V and 2 bases from J, with 13 bases between. The DNA for the CDR3 is TGCAGCCCGAAGCTAGGGACCTACAATGAGCAGTTCTTC. Translated: CSPKLGTYNEQFF.

This clonotype has at least ten counts. The CDR3 is CSARQGEQYF. The CDR3 coding sequence is TGCAGTGCTAGACAGGGGGAGCAGTACTTC. The chain employs TRBV20-1 and TRBJ2-7; TRBD1 is a possible D gene (6 bases). Germline V gene data show CDR1 as DFQATT and CDR2 as SNEGSKA (reference sequence). The V end lost 2 bases, the J end lost 7 bases, and 6 bases lay between the germline ends. CDR3 length: 10 residues.

In this sample, this clonotype turned up a few times. The CDR3: CASSELLEAFF. In nucleotides, the CDR3 is TGTGCCAGCAGTGAATTGCTTGAAGCTTTCTTT. This chain uses TRBV2 with TRBJ1-1; D not certain. The length of the CDR3 is 11 residues. Trimming stripped 2 bases from V and 7 bases from J, with 5 bases between. Germline V gene data show CDR1 as SNHLY and CDR2 as FYNNEI.

A word on this clonotype: A read error is possible here, since a much larger clone lies one base away. The chain uses TRBV20-1 and TRBJ2-3; D perhaps matches TRBD2 (5 bases). The ends were cut back, 0 bases at V and 4 bases at J, with 8 bases in the middle. CDR3 length equals 13 residues. Germline CDR1 DFQATT, CDR2 SNEGSKA (reference sequence). The CDR3 DNA sequence: TGCAGTGCTAGAGATCCGGAGGCAGATACGCAGTATTTT. It encodes CSARDPEADTQYF.

V usage is TRBV29-1 and J usage is TRBJ2-1; 13 nucleotides agree with TRBD2. The CDR3 runs to 14 residues. Trimming removed 3 bases from V and 7 bases from J; junction bases left unmatched: 3. Germline assignment: CDR1 SQVTM and CDR2 ANQGSEA. DNA for the CDR3: TGCAGCGTTGACGGGACTAGCGGGATTAATGAGCAGTTCTTC. Its translation is CSVDGTSGINEQFF.

This chain joins TRBV28 and TRBJ2-7; maybe TRBD1 (6 bases). The germline V gene encodes CDR1 MDHEN and CDR2 SYDVKM. V was trimmed by 6 bases and J by 0 bases, leaving 9 bases between them. This CDR3 has 13 amino acids. The CDR3 protein is CASRSTGSYEQYF. CDR3 in DNA: TGTGCCAGCAGGTCGACAGGCTCCTACGAGCAGTACTTC.

This clonotype occurred a few times. The V gene is TRBV4-1, the J gene TRBJ2-5, with D perhaps matching TRBD1 or TRBD2 (6 bases each). The CDR3 has 14 residues. The V gene's germline CDR1 is MGHRA and CDR2 YSYEKL. V lost 5 bases to trimming and J lost 5 bases, with 15 bases between them. CDR3 protein: CASSVVGGRETQYF. The CDR3 DNA sequence: TGCGCCAGCAGCGTAGTCGGGGGCAGGGAGACCCAGTACTTC.

As regards this clonotype: A read error may be the cause here, since a much bigger clone is one base away. The V call is TRBV7-2, the J call TRBJ2-7; D gene unclear. The CDR3 extends over 14 amino acids. Trimming removed 1 base from V and 5 bases from J, with 12 bases in between. Germline CDR1 reads SGHTA; CDR2 reads FQGNSA. The chain's CDR3 is CASSLGESPDEQYF. The CDR3 DNA follows: TGTGCCAGCAGCTTAGGCGAGTCCCCCGACGAGCAGTACTTC.

This clonotype was counted ten times or more. The chain employs TRBV5-5 and TRBJ1-1; no definite D call. Germline V gene lookup returns CDR1 SGHKS and CDR2 YYEKEE (reference sequence). This CDR3 is built from 14 residues. Trimming shortened V by 2 bases and J by 5 bases, and 13 bases separated the two germline ends. CDR3 region: CASSLLVRVTEAFF. The CDR3, as DNA: TGTGCCAGCAGCTTACTTGTTCGTGTGACTGAAGCTTTCTTT.

In this sample, this clonotype turned up many times. V is TRBV29-1 and J is TRBJ1-1, with D possibly being TRBD1 (6 bases). The V and J ends lost 5 bases and 6 bases respectively, with 19 bases between them. This CDR3 contains 14 residues. Germline V gene sequence: CDR1 SQVTM, CDR2 ANQGSEA. CDR3 sequence reads: CSVHVEGQSPEAFF. CDR3 nucleotide sequence: TGCAGCGTTCACGTGGAAGGACAGAGCCCTGAAGCTTTCTTT.

A remark on this clonotype: The junction shows a germline mismatch at one end, possibly a read error. J is TRBJ2-3 and V is TRBV19, with D perhaps matching TRBD1 (5 bases). Germline CDR1 and CDR2: LNHDA and SQIVND (reference sequence). The CDR3 contains 14 residues. The CDR3 loop is CANSIVQGGDTQYF. CDR3 DNA sequence: TGTGCCAATAGTATAGTTCAGGGCGGAGATACGCAGTATTTT.

With regard to this clonotype: This may be a read error, as it is one base from a much larger clone. CDR3 amino acids: CGVVTGGTQPQHF. In DNA form, the CDR3 reads TGCGGCGTTGTTACAGGGGGCACTCAGCCCCAGCATTTT. V and J are TRBV29-1 and TRBJ1-5; 9 bases fit TRBD1. Germline V gene lookup returns CDR1 SQVTM and CDR2 ANQGSEA. The CDR3 has 13 residues.

This clonotype was seen ten or more times. CDR3 sequence: CSAEENTEAFF. Here the CDR3 DNA reads TGCAGCGCCGAGGAGAACACTGAAGCTTTCTTT. J is TRBJ1-1 and V is TRBV29-1; D is unclear. Germline V gene lookup returns CDR1 SQVTM and CDR2 ANQGSEA. Between the trimmed V and J ends, which lost 7 bases and 1 base, there was a span of 7 bases. The CDR3 runs to 11 residues.

In DNA, the CDR3 is TGTGCCAGCTCACGACAGGGGGCGCCCGAGCAGTACTTC. The encoded protein is CASSRQGAPEQYF. The chain couples TRBV18 to TRBJ2-7; TRBD1 matches 10 bases. Per the germline V gene, CDR1 is KGHSH and CDR2 is LQKENI. This CDR3 is 13 amino acids long. V trimming: 4 bases; J trimming: 6 bases; junction bases outside the gene matches: 3.

This clonotype came up many times. The CDR3 bases are TGCAGCGGCTTAGGGACAACTAGCACAGATACGCAGTATTTT. Its translation is CSGLGTTSTDTQYF. The rearrangement joins TRBV29-1 to TRBJ2-3, with D possibly being TRBD1 (6 bases). CDR1 is SQVTM and CDR2 is ANQGSEA in the germline V gene. V lost 7 bases to trimming and J lost 0 bases, with 14 bases between them. The CDR3 consists of 14 residues.

This clonotype has only a few counts. This sequence joins TRBV27 and TRBJ2-5; D unresolved. The V and J ends lost 1 base and 1 base respectively, with 4 bases between them. The CDR3 covers 13 residues. Germline V lookup: CDR1 MNHEY, CDR2 SMNVEV (reference sequence). The CDR3 loop reads CASSLWPQETQYF. The CDR3 region has the DNA TGTGCCAGCAGTTTATGGCCCCAAGAGACCCAGTACTTC.

This chain connects TRBV20-1 to TRBJ1-1; D possibly corresponds to TRBD1 (6 bases). Germline values: CDR1 DFQATT, CDR2 SNEGSKA (reference sequence). The length of the CDR3 is 13 residues. The germline V and J ends were trimmed by 3 bases and 6 bases, with 14 bases remaining between them. CDR3 DNA sequence: TGCAGTGCTAGGGAGACAGGCGGCCCTGAAGCTTTCTTT. Translated, it gives CSARETGGPEAFF.

In its sample, this clonotype was seen many times. The V gene is TRBV24-1, the J gene TRBJ2-3; D call uncertain. Trimming cost V 3 bases and J 9 bases, with 12 bases left between them. The CDR3 totals 13 residues. CDR1 and CDR2 (germline): KGHDR, SFDVKD. The chain's CDR3 is CATSDLLKETQYF. The CDR3 DNA reads TGTGCCACCAGTGATCTGCTTAAGGAGACGCAGTATTTT.

This clonotype was detected a few times. The rearrangement uses TRBV23-1 and TRBJ2-3, with D tentatively TRBD2 (6 bases). TRBV23-1 is recorded as an ORF, its role being uncertain. The V and J ends lost 6 bases and 2 bases respectively, with 18 bases between them. This CDR3 has 16 residues. CDR3 in DNA: TGCGCCAGCAGGCGGGACTGGATTCGAGACACAGATACGCAGTATTTT. This encodes CASRRDWIRDTDTQYF.

This clonotype was seen once. Because it lacks the conserved phenylalanine or tryptophan at the end, this CDR3 is likely a read error. The rearrangement uses TRBV27 and TRBJ1-4, with D hard to call. CDR3 length: 13 amino acids. CDR1 is MNHEY and CDR2 is SMNVEV in the germline V gene (reference sequence). Between the trimmed V and J ends, which lost 5 bases and 8 bases, there was a span of 12 bases. This CDR3 is CASSTGMLEKLFL. The CDR3 DNA sequence: TGTGCCAGCAGTACCGGGATGTTAGAAAAACTGTTTCTT.

Regarding this clonotype: A much bigger clone sits one base away, suggesting this may be a read error. V usage is TRBV24-1 and J usage is TRBJ2-2; 8 bases map to TRBD2. With 7 bases clipped from V and 2 bases from J, the junction kept 11 bases outside the gene matches. Germline CDR1 KGHDR, CDR2 SFDVKD. This CDR3 comprises 17 residues. The CDR3 loop reads CATRKSRGALNTGELFF. The CDR3 coding sequence is TGTGCCACCAGGAAGTCGCGGGGGGCGTTAAACACCGGGGAGCTGTTTTTT.

This clonotype appeared many times. This chain joins TRBV4-1 and TRBJ1-6; D might be TRBD1 (5 bases). Per the germline V gene, CDR1 is MGHRA and CDR2 is YSYEKL. There are 17 residues in the CDR3. V gave up 1 base and J gave up 9 bases, with 19 bases separating them. DNA of the CDR3: TGCGCCAGCAGCCAAGTGACAGTGCAGGGCGGAGGTTCACCCCTCCACTTT. Translation: CASSQVTVQGGGSPLHF.

This clonotype occurred many times. The chain has TRBV24-1 and TRBJ1-3; 9 nucleotides align to TRBD1. Germline V gene sequence: CDR1 KGHDR, CDR2 SFDVKD. With 8 bases clipped from V and 0 bases from J, the junction kept 13 bases outside the gene matches. The CDR3 has 18 amino acids. The CDR3 coding sequence is TGTGCCACCACCCAGGGACAGGGTGAAGTGTTCTCTGGAAACACCATATATTTT. Amino acid sequence: CATTQGQGEVFSGNTIYF.

This clonotype was picked up many times. This chain links TRBV2 with TRBJ2-5; no clear D. The CDR3 covers 14 residues. Trimming removed 3 bases at V and 0 bases at J, with 8 bases between. Germline V lookup: CDR1 SNHLY, CDR2 FYNNEI. In DNA, the CDR3 is TGTGCCAGCAGTGACTCACCGTACCAAGAGACCCAGTACTTC. Its protein product is CASSDSPYQETQYF.

This clonotype was observed a few times. The chain combines TRBV27 with TRBJ2-6, with D tentatively TRBD2 (5 bases). The CDR3 has 16 amino acids. Germline-derived CDR1 and CDR2 are MNHEY and SMNVEV (reference sequence). V lost 3 bases and J 3 bases, leaving 12 bases between the germline ends. The CDR3, as DNA: TGTGCCAGCAGTTTGATCGGGGTCTATGGGGCCAACGTCCTGACTTTC. This gives the protein CASSLIGVYGANVLTF.

This chain joins TRBV7-2 and TRBJ1-5; D call uncertain. CDR1 and CDR2 from the germline V gene are SGHTA and FQGNSA. V was trimmed by 1 base and J by 4 bases, leaving 8 bases between them. CDR3 length equals 14 residues. The CDR3 sequence: CASSLGPENQPQHF. The CDR3 DNA sequence: TGTGCCAGCAGCTTAGGTCCAGAAAATCAGCCCCAGCATTTT.

As regards this clonotype: Since the CDR3 does not end with the conserved phenylalanine or tryptophan, this likely comes from a read error. The V call is TRBV15, the J call TRBJ1-6; no firm D call. CDR3 length: 14 amino acids. Deletions cut 1 base from V and 7 bases from J, with 8 bases between. Germline V gives CDR1 LNHNV, CDR2 YYDKDF (reference sequence). CDR3 in amino acids: CATSRGATNSPLHC. The DNA of the CDR3 is TGTGCCACCAGCAGAGGGGCTACGAATTCACCCCTCCACTGT.

This clonotype was seen a single time. An end of the junction differs from the germline gene, which may be a read error. The chain joins TRBV4-2 to TRBJ2-7; perhaps TRBD1 as D (7 bases). The CDR3 sequence is 13 residues long. CDR1 LGHNA and CDR2 YNFKEQ come from the germline V gene. Written as DNA, the CDR3 is TGTGTCAGCAGGGGGGTACTCTCCTACGAGCAGTACTTC. Its translation is CVSRGVLSYEQYF.